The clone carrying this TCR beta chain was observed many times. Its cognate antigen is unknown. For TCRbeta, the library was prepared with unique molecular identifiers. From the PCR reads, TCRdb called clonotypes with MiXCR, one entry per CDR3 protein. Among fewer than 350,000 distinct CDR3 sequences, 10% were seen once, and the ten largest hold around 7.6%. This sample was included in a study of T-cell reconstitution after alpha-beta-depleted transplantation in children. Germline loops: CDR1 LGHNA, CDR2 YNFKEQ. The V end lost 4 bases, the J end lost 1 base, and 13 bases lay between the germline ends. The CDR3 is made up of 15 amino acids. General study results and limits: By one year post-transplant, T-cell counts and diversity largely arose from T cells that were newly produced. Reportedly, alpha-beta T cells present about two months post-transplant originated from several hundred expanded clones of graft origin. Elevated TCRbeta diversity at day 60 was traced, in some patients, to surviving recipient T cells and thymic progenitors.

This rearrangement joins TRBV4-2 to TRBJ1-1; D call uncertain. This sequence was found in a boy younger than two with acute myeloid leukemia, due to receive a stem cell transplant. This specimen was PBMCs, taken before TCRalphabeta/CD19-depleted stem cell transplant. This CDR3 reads CASSPSAGRNTEAFF. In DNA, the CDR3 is TGTGCCAGCAGCCCTTCCGCGGGGAGGAACACTGAAGCTTTCTTT.